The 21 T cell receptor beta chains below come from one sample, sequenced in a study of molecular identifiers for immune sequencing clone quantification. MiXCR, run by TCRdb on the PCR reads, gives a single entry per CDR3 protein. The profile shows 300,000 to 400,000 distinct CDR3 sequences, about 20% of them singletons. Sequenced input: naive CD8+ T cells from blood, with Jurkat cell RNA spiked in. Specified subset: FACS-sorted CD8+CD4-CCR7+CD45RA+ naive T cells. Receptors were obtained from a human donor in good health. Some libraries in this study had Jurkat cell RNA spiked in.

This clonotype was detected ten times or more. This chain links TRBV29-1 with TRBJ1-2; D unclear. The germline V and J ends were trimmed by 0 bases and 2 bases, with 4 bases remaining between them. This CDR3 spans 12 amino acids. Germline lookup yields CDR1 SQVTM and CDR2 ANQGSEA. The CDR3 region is CSVEETNYGYTF. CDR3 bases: TGCAGCGTTGAAGAAACGAACTATGGCTACACCTTC.

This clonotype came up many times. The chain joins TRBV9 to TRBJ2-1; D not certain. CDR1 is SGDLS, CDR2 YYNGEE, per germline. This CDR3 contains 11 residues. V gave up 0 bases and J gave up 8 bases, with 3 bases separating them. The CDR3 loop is CASSVDDEQFF. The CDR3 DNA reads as TGTGCCAGCAGCGTAGATGATGAGCAGTTCTTC. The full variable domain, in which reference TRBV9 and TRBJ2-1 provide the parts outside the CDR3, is DSGVTQTPKHLITATGQRVTLRCSPRSGDLSVYWYQQSLDQGLQFLIQYYNGEERAKGNILERFSAQQFPDLHSELNLSSLELGDSALYFCASSVDDEQFFGPGTRLTVL.

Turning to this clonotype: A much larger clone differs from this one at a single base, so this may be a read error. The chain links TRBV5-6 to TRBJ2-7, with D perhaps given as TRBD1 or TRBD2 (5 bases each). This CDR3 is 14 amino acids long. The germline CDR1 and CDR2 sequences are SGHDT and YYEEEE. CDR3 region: CASSQGDPSYEQHF. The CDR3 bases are TGTGCCAGCAGCCAAGGGGACCCTTCCTACGAGCAGCACTTC.

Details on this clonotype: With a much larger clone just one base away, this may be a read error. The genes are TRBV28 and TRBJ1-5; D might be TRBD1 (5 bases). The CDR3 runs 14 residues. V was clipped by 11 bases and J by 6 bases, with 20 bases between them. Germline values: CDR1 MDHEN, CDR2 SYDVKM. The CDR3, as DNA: TGTGCCGCCGAGTATCGGGGCGGAAGTCAGCCCCAGCATTTT. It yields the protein CAAEYRGGSQPQHF. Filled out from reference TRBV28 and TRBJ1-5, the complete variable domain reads DVKVTQSSRYLVKRTGEKVFLECVQDMDHENMFWYRQDPGLGLRLIYFSYDVKMKEKGDIPEGYSVSREKKERFSLILESASTNQTSMYLCAAEYRGGSQPQHFGDGTRLSIL.

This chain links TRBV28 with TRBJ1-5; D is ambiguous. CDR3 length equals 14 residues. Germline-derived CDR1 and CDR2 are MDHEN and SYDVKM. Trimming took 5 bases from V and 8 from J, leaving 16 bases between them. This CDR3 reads CASSPLITMKPQHF. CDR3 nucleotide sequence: TGTGCCAGCAGTCCTTTGATCACGATGAAGCCCCAGCATTTT.

The chain's CDR3 is CASSQEGISGDYEQYF. The CDR3 nucleotides read TGTGCCAGCAGCCAAGAGGGTATTAGCGGGGACTACGAGCAGTACTTC. The V and J genes are TRBV4-2 and TRBJ2-7; the match to TRBD2 covers 8 bases. V was clipped by 0 bases and J by 3 bases; unmatched bases: 7. In germline, CDR1 is LGHNA, CDR2 YNFKEQ. This CDR3 region has 16 residues.

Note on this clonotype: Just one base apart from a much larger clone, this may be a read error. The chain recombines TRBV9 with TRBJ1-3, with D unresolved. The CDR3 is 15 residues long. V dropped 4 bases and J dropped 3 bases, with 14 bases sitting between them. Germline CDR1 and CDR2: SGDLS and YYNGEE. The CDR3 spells CASSPTKDGGNTIYF. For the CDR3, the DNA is TGTGCCAGCAGCCCTACGAAAGACGGTGGAAACACCATATATTTT.

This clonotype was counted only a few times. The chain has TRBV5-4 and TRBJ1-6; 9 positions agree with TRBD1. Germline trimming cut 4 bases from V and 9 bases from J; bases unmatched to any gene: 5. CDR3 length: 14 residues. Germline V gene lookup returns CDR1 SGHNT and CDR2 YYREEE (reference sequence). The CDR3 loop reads CASSIDRGSSPLHF. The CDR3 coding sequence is TGTGCCAGCAGCATAGACAGGGGGAGTTCACCCCTCCACTTT.

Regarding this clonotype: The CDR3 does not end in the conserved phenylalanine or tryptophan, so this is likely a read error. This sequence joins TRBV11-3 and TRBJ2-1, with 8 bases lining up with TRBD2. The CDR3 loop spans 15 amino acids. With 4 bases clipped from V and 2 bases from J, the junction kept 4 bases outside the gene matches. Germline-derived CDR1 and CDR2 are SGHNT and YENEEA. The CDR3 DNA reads TGTGCCAGCAGCTCACGGACTAGCCCCTACAATGAGCAGTTCCTC. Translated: CASSSRTSPYNEQFL.

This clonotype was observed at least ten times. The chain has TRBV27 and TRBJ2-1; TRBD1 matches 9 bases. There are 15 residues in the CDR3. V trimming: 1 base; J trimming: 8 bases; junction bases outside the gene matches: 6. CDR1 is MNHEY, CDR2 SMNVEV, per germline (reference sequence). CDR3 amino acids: CASSLYTGGWDEQFF. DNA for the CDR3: TGTGCCAGCAGTTTATATACAGGGGGCTGGGATGAGCAGTTCTTC.

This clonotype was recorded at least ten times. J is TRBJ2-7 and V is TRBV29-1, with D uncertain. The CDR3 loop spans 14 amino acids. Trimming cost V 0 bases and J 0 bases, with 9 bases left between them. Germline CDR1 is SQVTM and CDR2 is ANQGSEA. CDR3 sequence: CSVEESASSYEQYF. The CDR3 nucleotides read TGCAGCGTTGAAGAGTCAGCTAGCTCCTACGAGCAGTACTTC.

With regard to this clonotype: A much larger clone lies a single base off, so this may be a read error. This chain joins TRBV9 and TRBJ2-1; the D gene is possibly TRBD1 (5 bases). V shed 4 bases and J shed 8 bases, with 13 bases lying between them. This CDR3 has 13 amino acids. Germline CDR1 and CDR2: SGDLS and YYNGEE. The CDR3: CASSLDRHDEQFF. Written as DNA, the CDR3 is TGTGCCAGCAGCCTCGACAGACACGATGAGCAGTTCTTC.

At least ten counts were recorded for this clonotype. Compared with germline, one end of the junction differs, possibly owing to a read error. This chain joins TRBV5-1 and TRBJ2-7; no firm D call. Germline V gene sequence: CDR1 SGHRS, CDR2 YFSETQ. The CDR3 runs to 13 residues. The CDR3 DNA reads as TGTGCCAGCAGCTTAGAACAGTCATACGAGCAGTACTTC. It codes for CASSLEQSYEQYF.

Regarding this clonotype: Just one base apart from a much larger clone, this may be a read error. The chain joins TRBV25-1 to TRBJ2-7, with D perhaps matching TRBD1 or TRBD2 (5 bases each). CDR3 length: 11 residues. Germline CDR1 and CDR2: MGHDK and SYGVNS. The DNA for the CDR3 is TGTGCCTGCAGCGACACGGGACCACCAGACTTC. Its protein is CACSDTGPPDF.

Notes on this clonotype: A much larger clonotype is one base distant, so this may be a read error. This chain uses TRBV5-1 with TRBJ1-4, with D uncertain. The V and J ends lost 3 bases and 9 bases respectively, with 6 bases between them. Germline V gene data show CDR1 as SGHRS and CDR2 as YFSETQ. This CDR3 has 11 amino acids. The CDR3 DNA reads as TGCGCCAGCAGCTCTGGGAAAAAACTGTTTTTT. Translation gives CASSSGKKLFF.

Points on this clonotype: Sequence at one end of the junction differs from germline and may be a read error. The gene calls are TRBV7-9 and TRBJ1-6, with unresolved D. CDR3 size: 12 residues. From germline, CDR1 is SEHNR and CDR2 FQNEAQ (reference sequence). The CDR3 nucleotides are TGCGCCAGCAGCTTAGAACCTGGAGCCCTCCACTTT. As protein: CASSLEPGALHF.

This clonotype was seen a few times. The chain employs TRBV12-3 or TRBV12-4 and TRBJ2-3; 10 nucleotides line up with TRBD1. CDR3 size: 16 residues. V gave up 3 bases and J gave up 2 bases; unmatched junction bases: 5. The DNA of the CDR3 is TGTGCCAGCAGTTTTTACGGGACAGGGGACACAGATACGCAGTATTTT. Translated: CASSFYGTGDTDTQYF.

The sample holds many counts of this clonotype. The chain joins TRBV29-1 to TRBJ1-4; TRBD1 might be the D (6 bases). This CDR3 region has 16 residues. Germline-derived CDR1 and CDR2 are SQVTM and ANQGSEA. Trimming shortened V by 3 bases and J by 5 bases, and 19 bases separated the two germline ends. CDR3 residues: CSVEGWGAGQNEKLFF. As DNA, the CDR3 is TGCAGCGTTGAGGGCTGGGGGGCGGGCCAAAATGAAAAACTGTTTTTT.

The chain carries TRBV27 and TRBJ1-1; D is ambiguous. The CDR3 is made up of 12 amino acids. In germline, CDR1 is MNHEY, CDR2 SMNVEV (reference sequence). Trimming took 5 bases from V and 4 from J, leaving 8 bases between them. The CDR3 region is CASSQRSTEAFF. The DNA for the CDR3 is TGTGCCAGCAGTCAGAGGTCCACTGAAGCTTTCTTT.

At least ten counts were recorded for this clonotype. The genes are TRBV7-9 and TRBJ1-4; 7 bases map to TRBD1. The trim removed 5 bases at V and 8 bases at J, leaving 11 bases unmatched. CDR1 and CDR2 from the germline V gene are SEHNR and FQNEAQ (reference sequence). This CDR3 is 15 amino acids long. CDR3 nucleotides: TGTGCCAGCAGCCAACCAGACAGGGAACGAGAAAAACTGTTTTTT. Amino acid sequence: CASSQPDREREKLFF.

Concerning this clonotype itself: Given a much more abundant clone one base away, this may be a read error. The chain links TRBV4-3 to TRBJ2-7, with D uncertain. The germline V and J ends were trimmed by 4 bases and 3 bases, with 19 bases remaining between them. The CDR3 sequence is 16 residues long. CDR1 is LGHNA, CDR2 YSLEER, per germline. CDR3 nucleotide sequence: TGCGCCAGCAGCCGAGATGGCAGGAGCTTTGTCTACGAGCAGTACTTC. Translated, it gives CASSRDGRSFVYEQYF.